This record concerns one T cell receptor (beta chain) sequence. What it recognizes is unknown. These data belong to a study of monozygotic twins with inflammatory bowel disease. The CDR3 spans 13 residues. Looked up from germline, CDR1 is KGHSH and CDR2 is LQKENI. Total RNA amounting to about 3,500 ng went into each TCR library. TCRdb re-called the 5' RACE reads; one entry per CDR3 protein, DNA not given. Found here are more than 300,000 distinct CDR3 sequences; the top ten clones hold just over 2.5%. Study-level findings and limits: Healthy twins showed more clonotype sharing with others than IBD patients, especially patients with disease activity. The study supported no single strong signal or clonotype linked to IBD.

The TCR sequence derives from a human donor with ulcerative colitis or Crohn's disease, or a healthy co-twin of an affected twin (not recorded which). The sequenced sample was blood. The rearrangement joins TRBV18 to TRBJ2-7; TCRdb proposes TRBD2, but this gene call is untestable without DNA. The CDR3 sequence: CASSPSGSLEQYF.